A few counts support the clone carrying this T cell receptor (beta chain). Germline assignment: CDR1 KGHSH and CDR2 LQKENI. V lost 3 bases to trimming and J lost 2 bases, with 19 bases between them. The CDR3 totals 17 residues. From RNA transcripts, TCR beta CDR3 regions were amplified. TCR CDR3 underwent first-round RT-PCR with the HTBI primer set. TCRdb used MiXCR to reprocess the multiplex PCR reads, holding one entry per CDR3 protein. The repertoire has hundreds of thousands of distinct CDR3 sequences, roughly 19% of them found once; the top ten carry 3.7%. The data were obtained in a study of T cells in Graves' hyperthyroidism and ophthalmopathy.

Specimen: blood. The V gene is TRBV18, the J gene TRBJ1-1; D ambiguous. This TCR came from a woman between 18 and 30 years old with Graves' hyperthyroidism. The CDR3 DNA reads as TGTGCCAGCTCACCGGCCCCCAGTGGAATTAGTAACACTGAAGCTTTCTTT. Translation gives CASSPAPSGISNTEAFF.